The T cell receptor beta chain under discussion was sequenced for a study of tumor-infiltrating lymphocytes in primary liver carcinoma. Notes on the study in general: When set against blood, tumors had a significantly higher top-250-clone fraction (p = 0.039).

Concerning this clonotype itself: Its antigen is unidentified. Being one base from a much bigger clone, this may be a read error.

CDR1 and CDR2 (germline): GTSNPN, SVGIG (reference sequence). This CDR3 contains 12 residues. With 1 base removed from V and 10 bases from J, the gap between germline ends came to 13 bases. Starting material for RNA and DNA co-extraction consisted of roughly 18-34 mg of unsorted bulk tissue. The patients carried chronic HBV infection and had received no treatment. From approximately 0.5 ug of total RNA, TCR beta-specific cDNA was reverse-transcribed using a constant-region primer. Employing slightly modified ARM-PCR, three nested multiplex PCR rounds were run, and these gave rise to the TCR beta libraries. The two initial PCR rounds, approximately 10 cycles each, used TRBV1-TRBV30 forward and C-beta reverse primers. TCRdb ran MiXCR on the multiplex PCR reads and lists one entry per CDR3 protein. The repertoire consists of approximately 60,000 distinct CDR3 sequences, with just over 70% occurring once and the leading ten covering roughly three fifths.

Sequencing used liver tumor tissue from sampling region 2. Described subset: tumor region T2, inferior pole. The receptor was isolated from a man aged 35-49 years with primary liver carcinoma and hepatitis B virus infection. This chain connects TRBV30 to TRBJ1-2; D is ambiguous. CDR3 coding DNA: TGTGCCTGGAGTGCCCCAAACCGAGACTACACCTTC. It yields the protein CAWSAPNRDYTF. Complete variable domain (other parts from reference TRBV30 and TRBJ1-2): SQTIHQWPATLVQPVGSPLSLECTVEGTSNPNLYWYRQAAGRGLQLLFYSVGIGQISSEVPQNLSASRPQDRQFILSSKKLLLSDSGFYLCAWSAPNRDYTFGSGTRLTVV.